Below, 21 T cell receptor beta chains from the same sample are listed, as sequenced in a study of CD8+CD57+ T cells in acquired aplastic anemia. The template for TCR beta VDJ and CDR3 sequence profiling was genomic DNA. MiXCR was run by TCRdb on the reads, yielding one entry per CDR3 protein. The data contain under 350,000 distinct CDR3 sequences, around 60% of them singletons. Input material: sorted CD4+, CD8+, or CD8+CD57+ T cells (not recorded which) from PBMCs. Receptor source: a human donor with severe aplastic anemia or a healthy control (not recorded which).

As for this clonotype: A read error is possible here, since a much larger clone lies one base away. This chain joins TRBV6-5 and TRBJ1-2; possibly TRBD1 for D (5 bases). Germline CDR1 MNHEY, CDR2 SVGAGI. The CDR3 sequence is 15 residues long. This CDR3 is CGSSSTITGPRDYTF. The CDR3 DNA reads as TGTGGCAGCAGTTCCACTATAACAGGTCCCCGAGACTACACCTTC.

The rearrangement joins TRBV2 to TRBJ1-1; 8 bases match TRBD1. V lost 7 bases to trimming and J lost 4 bases; unmatched junction nucleotides: 8. Germline V gene lookup returns CDR1 SNHLY and CDR2 FYNNEI. The length of the CDR3 is 14 residues. CDR3 DNA sequence: TGTGCCAGCAACCCAGGACAGGGAGGCACTGAAGCTTTCTTT. Protein product: CASNPGQGGTEAFF.

The chain joins TRBV9 to TRBJ1-1, with 7 bases identical to TRBD1. Germline V gene lookup returns CDR1 SGDLS and CDR2 YYNGEE. This CDR3 has 12 amino acids. V trimming: 3 bases; J trimming: 8 bases; junction bases outside the gene matches: 4. CDR3 sequence (DNA): TGTGCCAGCAGCGCCTCGACAGGGGAAGCTTTCTTT. It encodes CASSASTGEAFF.

The chain combines TRBV20-1 with TRBJ1-2; perhaps TRBD1 as D (6 bases). The CDR3 consists of 18 residues. Trimming took off 8 bases at V and 0 bases at J, with 28 bases between the two ends. Germline V gene sequence: CDR1 DFQATT, CDR2 SNEGSKA (reference sequence). The CDR3 DNA reads TGCAGTCCAAACCCCCTCCCGGGCAGGGGCATAGCTAACTATGGCTACACCTTC. This encodes CSPNPLPGRGIANYGYTF.

The chain has TRBV7-2 and TRBJ1-1; D not resolved. The CDR3 length is 13 residues. V gave up 5 bases and J gave up 6 bases, with 13 bases separating them. The germline V gene encodes CDR1 SGHTA and CDR2 FQGNSA. DNA of the CDR3: TGTGCCAGCAGCACCCCCCTGGGCGCTGAAGCTTTCTTT. This gives the protein CASSTPLGAEAFF.

In regard to this clonotype: The junction departs from the called germline gene at one end, perhaps through a read error. The chain employs TRBV18 and TRBJ1-2; D is ambiguous. The CDR3 is 17 residues long. Germline loops: CDR1 KGHSH, CDR2 LQKENI. Written as DNA, the CDR3 is TGTGCCAGCTCACCAACGGCGGTGGTTCACGGATCTAATGGCTACGCCTTC. Residues: CASSPTAVVHGSNGYAF.

This chain joins TRBV5-1 and TRBJ2-3; TRBD2 matches 8 bases. V lost 2 bases and J lost 0; bases outside the gene matches: 2. Per germline, CDR1 SGHRS and CDR2 YFSETQ. The CDR3 totals 15 residues. The CDR3 coding sequence is TGCGCCAGCAGCTTAGAGCGGGGGAGCACAGATACGCAGTATTTT. It specifies CASSLERGSTDTQYF.

This rearrangement joins TRBV9 to TRBJ2-2; 9 nucleotides agree with TRBD2. The germline CDR1 and CDR2 sequences are SGDLS and YYNGEE. V gave up 0 bases and J gave up 6 bases; unmatched junction bases: 6. The CDR3 has 16 amino acids. In nucleotides, the CDR3 is TGTGCCAGCAGCGTAGCCGCGGGGGGGCTCGCCGGGGAGCTGTTTTTT. Protein: CASSVAAGGLAGELFF.

This clonotype has a single count. This may be a read error, as it is one base from a much larger clone. A read error is likely, as this CDR3 ends without the conserved phenylalanine or tryptophan. The chain recombines TRBV4-2 with TRBJ2-1, with TRBD2 matching over 9 bases. The germline gives CDR1 LGHNA, CDR2 YNFKEQ. This CDR3 is built from 16 residues. J was trimmed by 5 bases and V by 2 bases; bases with no gene match: 7. CDR3 in DNA: TGTGCCAGCAGCCAAAACTCGCGGGGGGGCCACAATGAGCAGTTCTCC. Protein product: CASSQNSRGGHNEQFS.

The chain is built from TRBV14 and TRBJ1-1; TRBD1 might be the D (5 bases). CDR3 length: 13 residues. The ends were cut back, 2 bases at V and 8 bases at J, with 12 bases in the middle. Germline CDR1 reads SGHDN; CDR2 reads FVKESK. The CDR3 coding sequence is TGTGCCAGCAGCCAAAGCACCCGGACAGAAGCTTTCTTT. This encodes CASSQSTRTEAFF.

The chain recombines TRBV10-3 with TRBJ2-7; D not certain. V dropped 2 bases and J dropped 5 bases, with 13 bases sitting between them. The germline gives CDR1 ENHRY, CDR2 SYGVKD. The CDR3 spans 14 residues. CDR3 loop: CAISEGHAKDEQYF. The CDR3, as DNA: TGTGCCATCAGTGAGGGTCACGCGAAAGACGAGCAGTACTTC.

This clonotype appeared once. V gene TRBV24-1 combines with J gene TRBJ1-5; TRBD1 matches 8 bases. Per the germline V gene, CDR1 is KGHDR and CDR2 is SFDVKD. Germline trimming cut 9 bases from V and 7 bases from J; bases unmatched to any gene: 13. CDR3 length equals 15 residues. The CDR3 spells CATSSRGRSQQPQHF. CDR3 nucleotides: TGTGCCACCTCCTCCAGGGGGCGATCCCAACAGCCCCAGCATTTT.

Ten or more counts support this clonotype. The chain recombines TRBV4-2 with TRBJ1-1; TRBD1 is a possible D gene (5 bases). This CDR3 has 15 amino acids. Germline lookup yields CDR1 LGHNA and CDR2 YNFKEQ. Trimming cost V 1 base and J 4 bases, with 13 bases left between them. The CDR3 DNA sequence: TGTGCCAGCAGCCAAGTCGGTGGGGGTAGCACTGAAGCTTTCTTT. Amino acids: CASSQVGGGSTEAFF.

The CDR3 DNA reads TGTGCCACCAGTGGCCACCTGTTGAGCGGGAGTGGGCCAGATACGCAGTATTTT. Protein sequence: CATSGHLLSGSGPDTQYF. The V gene is TRBV24-1, the J gene TRBJ2-3; 8 bases line up with TRBD2. This CDR3 is built from 18 residues. Trimming cost V 5 bases and J 4 bases; bases outside gene matches: 16. Germline CDR1 reads KGHDR; CDR2 reads SFDVKD.

The chain combines TRBV20-1 with TRBJ2-7; 8 nucleotides align to TRBD1. Germline V lookup: CDR1 DFQATT, CDR2 SNEGSKA (reference sequence). V shed 3 bases, J shed 3 bases, and the junction held 7 bases outside the gene matches. The CDR3 length is 14 residues. The CDR3 sequence: CSASGQGRDYEQYF. The DNA for the CDR3 is TGCAGTGCTAGTGGACAGGGACGCGACTACGAGCAGTACTTC.

The table lists this clonotype with many counts. This chain connects TRBV3-1 to TRBJ2-5; D is unclear. Per the germline V gene, CDR1 is LGHDT and CDR2 is YNNKEL (reference sequence). V was shortened by 1 base and J by 7 bases, with 13 bases between the two germline ends. This CDR3 region has 14 residues. The CDR3 loop is CASSQAIEMRTQYF. The CDR3 nucleotides are TGTGCCAGCAGCCAAGCTATAGAGATGAGGACCCAGTACTTC.

The CDR3, as DNA: TGTGCCAGCAGTGAATATCCCGTCTCTGAAGCTTTCTTT. Amino acids: CASSEYPVSEAFF. This sequence joins TRBV25-1 and TRBJ1-1; D unresolved. Germline CDR1 MGHDK, CDR2 SYGVNS. The CDR3 contains 13 residues. The V and J ends lost 0 bases and 6 bases respectively, with 8 bases between them.

J is TRBJ1-5 and V is TRBV14; D uncertain. The ends were cut back, 4 bases at V and 1 base at J, with 8 bases in the middle. This CDR3 comprises 14 residues. Germline CDR1 is SGHDN and CDR2 is FVKESK. CDR3 protein: CASSPGVSNQPQHF. For the CDR3, the DNA is TGTGCCAGCAGCCCCGGTGTGAGCAATCAGCCCCAGCATTTT. Complete variable domain (other parts from reference TRBV14 and TRBJ1-5): EAGVTQFPSHSVIEKGQTVTLRCDPISGHDNLYWYRRVMGKEIKFLLHFVKESKQDESGMPNNRFLAERTGGTYSTLKVQPAELEDSGVYFCASSPGVSNQPQHFGDGTRLSIL.

The genes are TRBV19 and TRBJ1-2; the match to TRBD1 covers 8 bases. CDR1 and CDR2 from the germline V gene are LNHDA and SQIVND (reference sequence). There are 15 residues in the CDR3. V lost 4 bases and J lost 4; bases outside the gene matches: 8. For the CDR3, the DNA is TGTGCCAGTAGTACGACAGGGGAACCGGGCTATGGCTACACCTTC. Amino acid sequence: CASSTTGEPGYGYTF.

The rearrangement uses TRBV2 and TRBJ1-1, with D perhaps matching TRBD1 (6 bases). V dropped 6 bases and J dropped 1 base, with 15 bases sitting between them. Germline loops: CDR1 SNHLY, CDR2 FYNNEI. The CDR3 is 15 amino acids. Written as DNA, the CDR3 is TGTGCCAGCAGGAGGGGGGGGGGAGGGAACACTGAAGCTTTCTTT. Amino acids: CASRRGGGGNTEAFF. Variable domain in full (rest from reference TRBV2 and TRBJ1-1): EPEVTQTPSHQVTQMGQEVILRCVPISNHLYFYWYRQILGQKVEFLVSFYNNEISEKSEIFDDQFSVERPDGSNFTLKIRSTKLEDSAMYFCASRRGGGGNTEAFFGQGTRLTVV.

The table lists this clonotype with many counts. The chain links TRBV12-3 or TRBV12-4 to TRBJ1-1; D is perhaps TRBD1 (6 bases). This CDR3 is built from 15 residues. V was cut by 6 bases and J by 5 bases, with 19 bases left in between. The CDR3 DNA reads TGTGCCAGCAGCAGAGCGGGGGGGCGACAAACTGAAGCTTTCTTT. Translated: CASSRAGGRQTEAFF.